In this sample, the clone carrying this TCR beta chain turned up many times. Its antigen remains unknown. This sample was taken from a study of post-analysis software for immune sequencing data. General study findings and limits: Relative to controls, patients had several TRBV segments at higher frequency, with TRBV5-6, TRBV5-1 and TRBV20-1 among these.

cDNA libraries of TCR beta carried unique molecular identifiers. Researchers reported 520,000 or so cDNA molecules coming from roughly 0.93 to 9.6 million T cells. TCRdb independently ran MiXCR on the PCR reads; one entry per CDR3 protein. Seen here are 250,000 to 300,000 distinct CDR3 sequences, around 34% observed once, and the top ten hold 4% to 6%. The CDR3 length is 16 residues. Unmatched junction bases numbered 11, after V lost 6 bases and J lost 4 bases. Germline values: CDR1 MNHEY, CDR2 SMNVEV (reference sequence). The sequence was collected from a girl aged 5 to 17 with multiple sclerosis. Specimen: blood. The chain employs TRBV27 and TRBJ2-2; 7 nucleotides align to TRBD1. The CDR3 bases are TGTGCCAGCAGAAAAGTAGGGGGCGAGGGCACCGGGGAGCTGTTTTTT. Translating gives CASRKVGGEGTGELFF.